The 14 T cell receptor beta chains presented below share a single source sample, sequenced in a study of metastatic and nonmetastatic thyroid tumors. Ahead of thyroid surgery, no patient had received treatment of any kind. TCRdb re-called the PCR reads via MiXCR. In the table there are about 16,000 clones, 25% to 30% of which are singletons. The sequenced sample was adjacent normal tissue. Every receptor here comes from a female donor with papillary thyroid cancer or a benign thyroid nodule (not recorded which). Some clones in this sample may be carry-over from other donors' samples.

The chain links TRBV30 to TRBJ1-6, with D hard to call. The CDR3 has 13 amino acids. V lost 1 base, J lost 6 bases, and 7 bases lay in between. CDR1 is GTSNPN and CDR2 is SVGIG in the germline V gene (reference sequence). The CDR3 loop reads CAWSEGFNSPLHF. The DNA for the CDR3 is TGTGCCTGGAGTGAGGGTTTTAATTCACCCCTCCACTTT.

The sample holds a few counts of this clone. In DNA form, the CDR3 reads TGCAGTGTGGAGAGTGTGATCAATGAGCAGTTCTTC. This translates into CSVESVINEQFF. The rearrangement links TRBV20-1 to TRBJ2-1; D not certain. The CDR3 consists of 12 residues. The V gene lost 7 bases and the J gene lost 6 bases, with 13 bases spanning the gap. Germline loops: CDR1 DFQATT, CDR2 SNEGSKA (reference sequence).

The sample holds many counts of this clone. The chain combines TRBV28 with TRBJ2-3; maybe TRBD2 (6 bases). The CDR3 runs to 16 residues. V was shortened by 3 bases and J by 3 bases, with 16 bases between the two germline ends. The germline CDR1 and CDR2 sequences are MDHEN and SYDVKM. The CDR3 sequence is CASSLWEAPQTDTQYF. CDR3 nucleotides: TGTGCCAGCAGTTTGTGGGAGGCTCCCCAAACAGATACGCAGTATTTT.

Notes on this clone: Other DNA sequences of this sample code for an identical CDR3. This chain connects TRBV2 to TRBJ2-5; TRBD1 matches 7 bases. Per the germline V gene, CDR1 is SNHLY and CDR2 is FYNNEI. J was trimmed by 5 bases and V by 5 bases; bases with no gene match: 14. The CDR3 contains 16 residues. As DNA, the CDR3 is TGTGCCAGCAGTCCCCTGGGCCGAGCCAGGGGGGAGACCCAGTACTTC. This translates into CASSPLGRARGETQYF. Based on the CDR3 plus reference TRBV2 and TRBJ2-5, the full variable domain is EPEVTQTPSHQVTQMGQEVILRCVPISNHLYFYWYRQILGQKVEFLVSFYNNEISEKSEIFDDQFSVERPDGSNFTLKIRSTKLEDSAMYFCASSPLGRARGETQYFGPGTRLLVL.

This clone showed up just a few times. The chain recombines TRBV12-3 or TRBV12-4 with TRBJ2-7, with 9 bases identical to TRBD1. J lost 4 bases, V lost 3 bases, and 7 bases had no gene match. The CDR3 extends over 15 amino acids. CDR3 protein: CASSLGTGSTYEQYF. The CDR3 nucleotides read TGTGCCAGCAGTTTGGGGACAGGGTCTACTTACGAGCAGTACTTC.

This chain uses TRBV5-1 with TRBJ1-2; 9 bases line up with TRBD1. V lost 1 base and J lost 2; bases outside the gene matches: 0. The CDR3 loop spans 14 amino acids. Germline V gene sequence: CDR1 SGHRS, CDR2 YFSETQ. The CDR3 DNA reads TGCGCCAGCAGCTTGACAGGGGGCAACTATGGCTACACCTTC. Amino acid sequence: CASSLTGGNYGYTF.

This clone was detected a few times. The gene calls are TRBV11-2 and TRBJ2-7; D possibly uses TRBD1 or TRBD2 (5 bases each). V was shortened by 1 base and J by 3 bases, with 10 bases between the two germline ends. CDR1 is SGHAT and CDR2 is FQNNGV in the germline V gene. This CDR3 contains 14 residues. The CDR3 region is CASSLVEGRYEQYF. CDR3 nucleotides: TGTGCCAGCAGCTTAGTCGAGGGGCGCTACGAGCAGTACTTC.

This clone turned up a few times. The genes are TRBV6-1 and TRBJ1-3; 8 bases are shared with TRBD1. The ends lost 8 bases at V and 2 bases at J; junction bases unmatched: 5. The germline gives CDR1 MNHNS, CDR2 SASEGT. The CDR3 totals 14 residues. In DNA, the CDR3 is TGTGCCAGCCTTTTCAGGGGGCCTGGAAACACCATATATTTT. Translation gives CASLFRGPGNTIYF.

The J gene is TRBJ1-2, the V gene TRBV20-1; 7 bases agree with TRBD1. The CDR3 is 13 residues long. The germline CDR1 and CDR2 sequences are DFQATT and SNEGSKA (reference sequence). Losses at the gene ends were 6 bases for V and 7 bases for J; bases not matched to a gene: 11. In nucleotides, the CDR3 is TGCAGTGCCTCGAGAGGGGGCGCGGGTGGCTACACCTTC. Its translation: CSASRGGAGGYTF.

J is TRBJ2-2 and V is TRBV6-1; possibly TRBD2 for D (5 bases). The germline V gene has CDR1 MNHNS and CDR2 SASEGT. V dropped 11 bases and J dropped 7 bases, with 20 bases sitting between them. The CDR3 extends over 14 amino acids. DNA of the CDR3: TGTGCCCTTGAGATAAGGACTGGAGTCGGGGAGCTGTTTTTT. Residues: CALEIRTGVGELFF.

This clone has a count of ten or more. CDR3 nucleotide sequence: TGCAGCGTCGTTAGTGGCGCGGAGCTGTTTTTT. Translated: CSVVSGAELFF. J is TRBJ2-2 and V is TRBV29-1; D remains unclear. V lost 6 bases and J 10 bases, leaving 12 bases between the germline ends. CDR1 and CDR2 from the germline V gene are SQVTM and ANQGSEA. CDR3 size: 11 residues.

Only a few counts were recorded for this clone. The chain carries TRBV2 and TRBJ2-7, with 7 positions matching TRBD2. With V trimmed by 8 bases and J by 2 bases, 6 bases remained unmatched. The CDR3 contains 13 residues. Germline V lookup: CDR1 SNHLY, CDR2 FYNNEI. The DNA for the CDR3 is TGTGCCAGCCTAGCGGAGTGGACCTACGAGCAGTACTTC. Translated, it gives CASLAEWTYEQYF.

Remarks on this clone: Other DNA sequences in the same sample also yield this CDR3. The chain carries TRBV6-1 and TRBJ2-2; D is uncertain. Trimming cost V 6 bases and J 0 bases, with 5 bases left between them. The CDR3 totals 13 residues. CDR1 is MNHNS and CDR2 is SASEGT in the germline V gene. This CDR3 reads CASRRSNTGELFF. CDR3 DNA: TGTGCCAGCAGGAGATCGAACACCGGGGAGCTGTTTTTT.

The V call is TRBV28, the J call TRBJ1-1; 7 positions agree with TRBD1. CDR3 size: 15 residues. Germline trimming cut 5 bases from V and 3 bases from J; bases unmatched to any gene: 9. Germline CDR1 is MDHEN and CDR2 is SYDVKM. This CDR3 reads CASSGQDFLDTEAFF. The CDR3 DNA reads as TGTGCCAGCAGTGGACAGGACTTTTTGGACACTGAAGCTTTCTTT.